These 18 T cell receptor beta chains share one sample of origin, sequenced in a study of Ad26.COV2.S vaccination and SARS-CoV-2 variants. Indicated treatment: around 19 received Ad26.COV2.S at low or high dose, single or two shots; a few received placebo; per-sample allocation not given. Vaccine and placebo recipients were sampled on day 63 after the first injection. Repertoires were generated with immunoSEQ multiplex PCR, while TCRdb's copy carries only in-frame clones and drops some. Of some 450,000 clones listed, less than 95% are singletons. Source: peripheral blood, taken in a trial of Ad26.COV2.S vaccine versus placebo. The source is a person between 18 and 59 years old who received the Ad26.COV2.S COVID-19 vaccine or a placebo.

The J gene is TRBJ2-1, the V gene TRBV28, with 8 positions matching TRBD2. This CDR3 region has 15 residues. V lost 2 bases to trimming and J lost 8 bases; unmatched junction nucleotides: 8. Germline-derived CDR1 and CDR2 are MDHEN and SYDVKM. The CDR3 DNA sequence: TGTGCCAGCAGTTTAAGCGGGAGAGGGGAGGATGAGCAGTTCTTC. This sequence encodes CASSLSGRGEDEQFF.

The J gene is TRBJ2-5, the V gene TRBV3-1 (or the pseudogene TRBV3-2); D is unclear. This CDR3 has 14 amino acids. Between the trimmed V and J ends, which lost 6 bases and 4 bases, there was a span of 15 bases. Germline V CDR1 and CDR2: LGHDT, YNNKEL (reference sequence). Here the CDR3 reads CASREAFSGETQYF. The CDR3 region has the DNA TGTGCCAGCAGGGAAGCGTTCTCGGGAGAGACCCAGTACTTC.

The chain employs TRBV5-1 and TRBJ1-6; a possible D gene is TRBD1 (5 bases). Trimming shortened V by 0 bases and J by 13 bases, and 23 bases separated the two germline ends. Germline CDR1 reads SGHRS; CDR2 reads YFSETQ. This CDR3 region has 17 residues. This CDR3 reads CASSLDAFGGIGSPLHF. For the CDR3, the DNA is TGCGCCAGCAGCTTGGACGCGTTTGGGGGGATCGGGTCCCCCCTCCACTTT.

The sample holds one count of this clone. The chain is built from TRBV4-2 and TRBJ2-3; 9 bases align to TRBD2. CDR3 size: 18 residues. Trimming cost V 4 bases and J 1 base; bases outside gene matches: 12. Looked up from germline, CDR1 is LGHNA and CDR2 is YNFKEQ. The CDR3 protein is CASSLGAGGGGGTDTQYF. DNA of the CDR3: TGTGCCAGCAGCCTGGGCGCGGGAGGGGGCGGGGGCACAGATACGCAGTATTTT.

Note on this clone: Other DNA sequences of this sample code for an identical CDR3. The V gene is TRBV6-5, the J gene TRBJ1-1; D is unresolved. CDR1 MNHEY and CDR2 SVGAGI come from the germline V gene. The CDR3 sequence is 13 residues long. Trimming shortened V by 2 bases and J by 1 base, and 5 bases separated the two germline ends. The CDR3 region is CASSYGGNTEAFF. CDR3 coding DNA: TGTGCCAGCAGTTACGGCGGGAACACTGAAGCTTTCTTT.

V is TRBV5-4 and J is TRBJ2-5; TRBD1 matches 7 bases. V lost 4 bases to trimming and J lost 3 bases; unmatched junction nucleotides: 3. Germline CDR1 reads SGHNT; CDR2 reads YYREEE (reference sequence). The CDR3 consists of 13 residues. The CDR3 nucleotides are TGTGCCAGCAGCCCGGGACAGAAAGAGACCCAGTACTTC. Protein product: CASSPGQKETQYF.

The genes are TRBV27 and TRBJ1-4, with D possibly matching TRBD1 (6 bases). This CDR3 contains 15 residues. V shed 4 bases and J shed 2 bases, with 11 bases lying between them. Germline V gene lookup returns CDR1 MNHEY and CDR2 SMNVEV (reference sequence). CDR3 nucleotides: TGTGCCAGCAGTTCCCTCGGGGGCACTAATGAAAAACTGTTTTTT. This translates into CASSSLGGTNEKLFF.

The J gene is TRBJ1-4, the V gene TRBV6-5; D possibly corresponds to TRBD1 (6 bases). In germline, CDR1 is MNHEY, CDR2 SVGAGI. V shed 6 bases and J shed 12 bases, with 14 bases lying between them. CDR3 size: 12 residues. DNA for the CDR3: TGTGCCAGCAGACAGACAGGTCTAGAACTGTTTTTT. This codes for CASRQTGLELFF.

The V call is TRBV13, the J call TRBJ1-5, with D perhaps TRBD1 (6 bases). V lost 5 bases and J 8 bases, leaving 16 bases between the germline ends. Per the germline V gene, CDR1 is PRHDT and CDR2 is FYEKMQ (reference sequence). This CDR3 comprises 14 residues. CDR3 coding DNA: TGTGCCAGCAGCCAGCGGGGGCCGGGGGAGCCCCAGCATTTT. It encodes CASSQRGPGEPQHF.

CDR3 sequence reads: CASSSTTWGTEAFF. Here the CDR3 DNA reads TGTGCCAGCAGCTCGACAACATGGGGCACTGAAGCTTTCTTT. V usage is TRBV7-2 and J usage is TRBJ1-1, with D hard to call. CDR1 is SGHTA, CDR2 FQGNSA, per germline. V lost 4 bases and J 4 bases, leaving 13 bases between the germline ends. This CDR3 spans 14 amino acids.

The genes are TRBV7-6 and TRBJ2-7; 8 bases match TRBD1. V gave up 4 bases and J gave up 2 bases; unmatched junction bases: 1. The CDR3 sequence is 13 residues long. Germline assignment: CDR1 SGHVS and CDR2 FNYEAQ. The CDR3 spells CASSWDRTYEQYF. The CDR3 DNA sequence: TGTGCCAGCAGCTGGGACAGGACCTACGAGCAGTACTTC.

The genes are TRBV19 and TRBJ2-1, with D unclear. V lost 1 base and J lost 9, with 10 bases in between. The CDR3 sequence is 13 residues long. The V gene's germline CDR1 is LNHDA and CDR2 SQIVND (reference sequence). The CDR3 DNA is TGTGCCAGTAGTATAGCTCGGGTAGGTGAGCAGTTCTTC. This sequence encodes CASSIARVGEQFF.

The rearrangement joins TRBV28 to TRBJ1-2; D remains unclear. CDR3 length equals 15 residues. The V end was cut by 5 bases, the J end by 1 base, with 14 bases between. Germline V CDR1 and CDR2: MDHEN, SYDVKM. The CDR3, as DNA: TGTGCCAGCAGTAAAACAGCTCCCGTTAACTATGGCTACACCTTC. It codes for CASSKTAPVNYGYTF.

V usage is TRBV29-1 and J usage is TRBJ2-5; D is possibly TRBD1 or TRBD2 (5 bases each). Germline CDR1 reads SQVTM; CDR2 reads ANQGSEA. This CDR3 is 15 amino acids long. The V and J ends lost 3 bases and 4 bases respectively, with 18 bases between them. This CDR3 is CSVEGEPGGAETQYF. The DNA for the CDR3 is TGCAGCGTTGAGGGGGAGCCTGGGGGAGCAGAGACCCAGTACTTC.

The chain is built from TRBV3-1 (or the pseudogene TRBV3-2) and TRBJ2-5; 12 nucleotides match TRBD2. J gave up 1 base and V 0 bases, and 3 bases lay outside the gene matches. The germline gives CDR1 LGHDT, CDR2 YNNKEL (reference sequence). The CDR3 totals 17 residues. CDR3 loop: CASSQDTSGRPQETQYF. The CDR3 nucleotides read TGTGCCAGCAGCCAAGACACTAGCGGGAGGCCCCAAGAGACCCAGTACTTC.

This chain joins TRBV3-1 (or the pseudogene TRBV3-2) and TRBJ2-3; 11 bases fit TRBD2. V trimming: 1 base; J trimming: 0 bases; junction bases outside the gene matches: 12. The germline gives CDR1 LGHDT, CDR2 YNNKEL (reference sequence). CDR3 length equals 20 residues. The CDR3 here is CASSQAPGLADKPSTDTQYF. Written as DNA, the CDR3 is TGTGCCAGCAGCCAAGCTCCGGGACTAGCGGACAAGCCTAGCACAGATACGCAGTATTTT.

In this sample, this clone turned up a few times. The rearrangement uses TRBV5-1 and TRBJ1-1; TRBD1 is a possible D gene (5 bases). Germline CDR1 is SGHRS and CDR2 is YFSETQ. The CDR3 contains 14 residues. Trimming removed 1 base from V and 3 bases from J, with 10 bases in between. The CDR3 bases are TGCGCCAGCAGCTTGCGGGGGTGGGACACTGAAGCTTTCTTT. Translated, it gives CASSLRGWDTEAFF.

This clone was detected only once. The CDR3 coding sequence is TGTGCCAGCAGCTTAAGGGGGTCCGCGAACACCGGGGAGCTGTTTTTT. Amino acids: CASSLRGSANTGELFF. The V gene is TRBV7-3, the J gene TRBJ2-2; either TRBD1 or TRBD2 may supply D (5 bases each). The CDR3 sequence is 16 residues long. Per germline, CDR1 SGHTA and CDR2 FQGTGA. Trimming stripped 1 base from V and 0 bases from J, with 9 bases between. The full variable domain, completed using reference TRBV7-3 and TRBJ2-2, is GAGVSQTPSNKVTEKGKYVELRCDPISGHTALYWYRQSLGQGPEFLIYFQGTGAADDSGLPNDRFFAVRPEGSVSTLKIQRTERGDSAVYLCASSLRGSANTGELFFGEGSRLTVL.